These 5 T cell receptor beta chains were all obtained from the same sample, sequenced in a study of T-cell reconstitution after alpha-beta-depleted transplantation in children. Preparing the TCRbeta library involved the use of unique molecular identifiers. TCRdb re-analysed the PCR reads in MiXCR, keeping a single row per CDR3 protein. The sample lists about 610,000 distinct CDR3 sequences; over 9.5% were seen once. This material consisted of PBMCs from the stem cell graft donor, taken from the stem cell graft. The receptors stem from a human donor who donated a stem cell graft to a child with acute myeloid leukemia.

V usage is TRBV5-1 and J usage is TRBJ2-2; 13 bases match TRBD2. Looked up from germline, CDR1 is SGHRS and CDR2 is YFSETQ. The CDR3 contains 16 residues. V shed 0 bases and J 6 bases; nucleotides not matched to a gene: 2. The CDR3 here is CASSLGTSGSSGELFF. CDR3 DNA sequence: TGCGCCAGCAGCTTGGGGACTAGCGGGAGCTCCGGGGAGCTGTTTTTT.

In this sample, this clonotype turned up many times. V is TRBV7-2 and J is TRBJ2-2; no reliable D call. Germline assignment: CDR1 SGHTA and CDR2 FQGNSA. The CDR3 has 15 residues. The V end was cut by 5 bases, the J end by 1 base, with 11 bases between. The CDR3 DNA reads TGTGCCAGCAGCCGTCGTGGGGAGAACACCGGGGAGCTGTTTTTT. Translating it yields CASSRRGENTGELFF.

As regards this clonotype: It may be a read error: a sequence one base away is much more abundant. V and J are TRBV7-9 and TRBJ1-1, with TRBD1 matching over 7 bases. The CDR3 loop spans 16 amino acids. V gave up 5 bases and J gave up 2 bases; unmatched junction bases: 11. CDR1 is SEHNR, CDR2 FQNEAQ, per germline (reference sequence). CDR3 region: CASSLRAGGGNTEAFF. The CDR3, as DNA: TGTGCCAGCAGCCTCCGAGCAGGGGGAGGAAACACTGAAGCTTTCTTT.

This clonotype was counted between two and nine times. This rearrangement joins TRBV20-1 to TRBJ2-2, with no clear D. Trimming removed 3 bases from V and 6 bases from J, with 14 bases in between. Germline V gene data show CDR1 as DFQATT and CDR2 as SNEGSKA (reference sequence). The CDR3 length is 14 residues. Written as DNA, the CDR3 is TGCAGTGCTAGGAGGCTAGGTGGGCCCGGGGAGCTGTTTTTT. Protein sequence: CSARRLGGPGELFF.

The gene calls are TRBV5-1 and TRBJ1-1, with D uncertain. This CDR3 region has 14 residues. Trimming cost V 4 bases and J 4 bases, with 14 bases left between them. Germline CDR1 reads SGHRS; CDR2 reads YFSETQ. The CDR3 spells CASSLRLEGTEAFF. In nucleotides, the CDR3 is TGCGCCAGCAGCCTGCGGCTGGAGGGCACTGAAGCTTTCTTT.